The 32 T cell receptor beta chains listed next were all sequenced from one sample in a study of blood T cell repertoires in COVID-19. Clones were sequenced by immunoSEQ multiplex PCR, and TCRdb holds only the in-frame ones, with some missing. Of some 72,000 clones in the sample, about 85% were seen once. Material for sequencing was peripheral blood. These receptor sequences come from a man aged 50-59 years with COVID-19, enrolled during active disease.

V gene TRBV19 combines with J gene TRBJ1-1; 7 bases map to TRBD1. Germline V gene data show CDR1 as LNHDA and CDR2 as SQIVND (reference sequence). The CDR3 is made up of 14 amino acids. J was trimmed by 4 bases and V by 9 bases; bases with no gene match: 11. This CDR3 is CASHRTGRGTEAFF. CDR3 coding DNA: TGTGCCAGCCATAGGACAGGCCGTGGCACTGAAGCTTTCTTT.

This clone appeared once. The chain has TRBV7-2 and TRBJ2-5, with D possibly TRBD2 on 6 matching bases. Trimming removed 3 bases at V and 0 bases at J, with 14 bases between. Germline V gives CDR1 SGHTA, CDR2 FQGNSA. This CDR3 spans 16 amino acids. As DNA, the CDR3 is TGTGCCAGCAGCTTCCTGGCGGGACCGTACCAAGAGACCCAGTACTTC. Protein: CASSFLAGPYQETQYF.

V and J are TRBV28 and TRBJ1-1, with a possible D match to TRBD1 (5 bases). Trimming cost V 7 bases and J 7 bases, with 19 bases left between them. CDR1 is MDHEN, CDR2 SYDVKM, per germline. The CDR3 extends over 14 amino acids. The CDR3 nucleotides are TGTGCCAGCACTTTCAGCGGGGGGGTAGGTGAAGCTTTCTTT. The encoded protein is CASTFSGGVGEAFF.

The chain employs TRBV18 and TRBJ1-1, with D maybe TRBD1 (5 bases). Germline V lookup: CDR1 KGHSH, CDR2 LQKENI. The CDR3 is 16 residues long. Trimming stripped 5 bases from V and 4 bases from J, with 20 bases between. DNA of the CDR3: TGTGCCAGCTCAACCCTAGATTTCGGGGGAAGCACTGAAGCTTTCTTT. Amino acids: CASSTLDFGGSTEAFF.

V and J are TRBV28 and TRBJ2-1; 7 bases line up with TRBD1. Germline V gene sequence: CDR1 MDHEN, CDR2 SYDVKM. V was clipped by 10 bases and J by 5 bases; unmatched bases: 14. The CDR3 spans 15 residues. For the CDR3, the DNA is TGTGCCACCTACCAACAGGGGAAAGTCCACAATGAGCAGTTCTTC. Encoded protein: CATYQQGKVHNEQFF.

CDR3 amino acids: CASSQDIRNTEAFF. CDR3 in DNA: TGCGCCAGCAGCCAAGATATCAGGAACACTGAAGCTTTCTTT. V usage is TRBV4-1 and J usage is TRBJ1-1; D not certain. The CDR3 has 14 residues. Per germline, CDR1 MGHRA and CDR2 YSYEKL. V lost 0 bases and J lost 1, with 6 bases in between.

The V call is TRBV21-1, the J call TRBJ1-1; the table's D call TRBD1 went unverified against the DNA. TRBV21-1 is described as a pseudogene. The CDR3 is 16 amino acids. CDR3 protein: CARAAQGVGMNTEAFF. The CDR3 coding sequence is TGTGCCAGGGCGGCACAGGGGGTTGGGATGAACACTGAAGCTTTCTTT.

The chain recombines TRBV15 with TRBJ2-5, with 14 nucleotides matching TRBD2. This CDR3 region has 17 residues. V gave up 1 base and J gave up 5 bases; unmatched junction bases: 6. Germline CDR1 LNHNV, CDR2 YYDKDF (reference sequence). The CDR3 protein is CATSRGGLAGVTETQYF. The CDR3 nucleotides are TGTGCCACCAGCAGAGGGGGACTAGCGGGAGTGACGGAGACCCAGTACTTC.

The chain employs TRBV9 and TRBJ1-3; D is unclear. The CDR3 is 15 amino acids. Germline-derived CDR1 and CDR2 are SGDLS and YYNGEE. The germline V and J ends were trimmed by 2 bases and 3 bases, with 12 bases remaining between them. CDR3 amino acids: CASSVGNSFGNTIYF. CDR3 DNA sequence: TGTGCCAGCAGCGTCGGTAATTCGTTTGGAAACACCATATATTTT.

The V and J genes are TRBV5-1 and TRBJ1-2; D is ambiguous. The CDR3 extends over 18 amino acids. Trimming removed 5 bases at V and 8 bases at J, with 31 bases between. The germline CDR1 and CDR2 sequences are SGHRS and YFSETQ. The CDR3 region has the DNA TGCGCCAGCAGGGAAACCGGTGGGTACCGTCCCCCCCTGGGCGGCTACACCTTC. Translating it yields CASRETGGYRPPLGGYTF.

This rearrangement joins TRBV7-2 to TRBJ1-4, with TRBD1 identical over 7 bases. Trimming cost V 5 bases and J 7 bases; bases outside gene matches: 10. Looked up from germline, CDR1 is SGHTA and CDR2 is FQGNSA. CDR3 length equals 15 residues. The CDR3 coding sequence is TGTGCCAGCAGCCCGCGGACAGGAAAAACTGAAAAACTGTTTTTT. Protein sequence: CASSPRTGKTEKLFF.

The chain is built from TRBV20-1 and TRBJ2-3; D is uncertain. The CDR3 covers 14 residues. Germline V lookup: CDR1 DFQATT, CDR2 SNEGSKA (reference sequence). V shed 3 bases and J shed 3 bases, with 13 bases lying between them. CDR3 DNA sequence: TGCAGTGCTAGTAGTGGCCTCGGGACAGATACGCAGTATTTT. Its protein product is CSASSGLGTDTQYF.

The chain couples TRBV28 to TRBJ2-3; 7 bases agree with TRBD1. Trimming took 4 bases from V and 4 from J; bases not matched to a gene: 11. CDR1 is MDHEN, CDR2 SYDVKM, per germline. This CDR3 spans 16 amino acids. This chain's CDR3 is CASSSLQGKYADTQYF. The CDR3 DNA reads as TGTGCCAGCAGTTCTCTACAGGGGAAGTATGCAGATACGCAGTATTTT.

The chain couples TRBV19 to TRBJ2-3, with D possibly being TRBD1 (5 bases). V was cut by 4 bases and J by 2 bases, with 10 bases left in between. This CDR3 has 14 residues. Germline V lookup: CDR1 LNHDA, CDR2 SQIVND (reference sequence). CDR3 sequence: CASSKRQITDTQYF. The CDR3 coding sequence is TGTGCCAGTAGTAAAAGACAGATCACAGATACGCAGTATTTT.

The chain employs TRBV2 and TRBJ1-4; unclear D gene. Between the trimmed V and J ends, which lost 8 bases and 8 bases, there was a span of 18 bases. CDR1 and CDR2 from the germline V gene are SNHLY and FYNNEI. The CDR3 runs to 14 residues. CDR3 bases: TGTGCCAGCGCCCCGGAAAGACTAAAGGAAAAACTGTTTTTT. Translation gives CASAPERLKEKLFF.

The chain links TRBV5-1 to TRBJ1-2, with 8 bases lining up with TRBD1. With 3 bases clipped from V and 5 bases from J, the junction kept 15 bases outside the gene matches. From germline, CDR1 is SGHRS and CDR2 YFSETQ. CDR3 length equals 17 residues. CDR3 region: CASSWTGYPRSGYGYTF. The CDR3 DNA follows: TGCGCCAGCAGCTGGACAGGGTATCCCCGCTCCGGGTATGGCTACACCTTC.

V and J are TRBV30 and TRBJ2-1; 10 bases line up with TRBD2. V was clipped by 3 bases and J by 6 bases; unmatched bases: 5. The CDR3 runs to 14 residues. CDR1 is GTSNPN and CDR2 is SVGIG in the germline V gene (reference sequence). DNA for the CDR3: TGTGCCTGGAGGGGACTAGCGCCTGTCAATGAGCAGTTCTTC. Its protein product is CAWRGLAPVNEQFF.

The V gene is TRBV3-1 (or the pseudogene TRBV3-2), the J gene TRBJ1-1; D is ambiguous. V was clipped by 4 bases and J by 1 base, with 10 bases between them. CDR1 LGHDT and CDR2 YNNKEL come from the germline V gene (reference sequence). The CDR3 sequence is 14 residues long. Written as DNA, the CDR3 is TGTGCCAGCAGCCTCACGGAGGGGAACACTGAAGCTTTCTTT. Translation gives CASSLTEGNTEAFF.

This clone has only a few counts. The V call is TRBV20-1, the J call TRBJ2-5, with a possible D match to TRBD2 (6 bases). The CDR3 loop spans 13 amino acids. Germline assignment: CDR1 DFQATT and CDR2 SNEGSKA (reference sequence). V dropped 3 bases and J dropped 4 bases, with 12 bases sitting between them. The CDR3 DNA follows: TGCAGTGCTAGTGCCGGGGGAGTAGAGACCCAGTACTTC. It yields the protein CSASAGGVETQYF.

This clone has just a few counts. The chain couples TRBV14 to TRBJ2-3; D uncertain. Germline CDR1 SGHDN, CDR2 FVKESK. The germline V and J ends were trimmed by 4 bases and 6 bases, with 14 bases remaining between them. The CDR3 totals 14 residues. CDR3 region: CASSRRLPPDTQYF. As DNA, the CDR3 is TGTGCCAGCAGCCGACGACTCCCCCCTGATACGCAGTATTTT.

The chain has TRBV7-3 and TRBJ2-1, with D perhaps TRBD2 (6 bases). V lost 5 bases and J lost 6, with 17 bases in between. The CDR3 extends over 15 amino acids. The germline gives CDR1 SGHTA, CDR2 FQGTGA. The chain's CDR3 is CASSPTGGVSNEQFF. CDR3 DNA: TGTGCCAGCAGCCCCACCGGGGGAGTGAGCAATGAGCAGTTCTTC. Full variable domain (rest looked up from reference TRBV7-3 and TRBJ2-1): GAGVSQTPSNKVTEKGKYVELRCDPISGHTALYWYRQSLGQGPEFLIYFQGTGAADDSGLPNDRFFAVRPEGSVSTLKIQRTERGDSAVYLCASSPTGGVSNEQFFGPGTRLTVL.

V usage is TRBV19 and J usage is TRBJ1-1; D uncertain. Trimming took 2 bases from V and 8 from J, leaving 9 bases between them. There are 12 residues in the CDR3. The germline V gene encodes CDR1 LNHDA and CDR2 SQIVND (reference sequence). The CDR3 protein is CASSIIGREAFF. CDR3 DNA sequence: TGTGCCAGTAGTATAATTGGCAGGGAAGCTTTCTTT.

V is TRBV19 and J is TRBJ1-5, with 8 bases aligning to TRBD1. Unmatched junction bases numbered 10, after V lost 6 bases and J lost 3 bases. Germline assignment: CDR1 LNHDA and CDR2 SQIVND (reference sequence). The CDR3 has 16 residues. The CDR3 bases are TGTGCCAGTAGCCGCAGGGACAGGCCTTACAATCAGCCCCAGCATTTT. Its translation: CASSRRDRPYNQPQHF.

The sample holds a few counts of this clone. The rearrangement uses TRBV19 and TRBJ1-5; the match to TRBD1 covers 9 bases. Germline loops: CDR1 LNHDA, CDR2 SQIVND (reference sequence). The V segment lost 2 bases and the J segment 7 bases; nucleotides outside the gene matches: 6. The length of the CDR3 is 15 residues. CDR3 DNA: TGTGCCAGTAGTATACGACAGGGGGAAGGACAGCCCCAGCATTTT. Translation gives CASSIRQGEGQPQHF.

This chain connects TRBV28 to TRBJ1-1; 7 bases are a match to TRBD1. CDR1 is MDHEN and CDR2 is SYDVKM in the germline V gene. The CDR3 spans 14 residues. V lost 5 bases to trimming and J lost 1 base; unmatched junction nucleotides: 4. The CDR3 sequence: CASSGTGANTEAFF. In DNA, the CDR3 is TGTGCCAGCAGTGGAACAGGGGCGAACACTGAAGCTTTCTTT.

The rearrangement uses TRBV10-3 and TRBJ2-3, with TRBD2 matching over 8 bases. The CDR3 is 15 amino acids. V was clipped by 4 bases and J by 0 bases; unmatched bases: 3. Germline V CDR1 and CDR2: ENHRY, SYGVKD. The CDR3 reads CAISVLAGSTDTQYF. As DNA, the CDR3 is TGTGCCATCAGTGTCTTAGCGGGGAGCACAGATACGCAGTATTTT.

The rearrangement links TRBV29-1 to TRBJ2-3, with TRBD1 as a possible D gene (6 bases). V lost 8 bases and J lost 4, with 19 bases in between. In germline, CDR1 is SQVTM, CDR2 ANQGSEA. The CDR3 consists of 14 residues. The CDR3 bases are TGCAGCTCCGACAGGCTCCTCCTTTCAGATACGCAGTATTTT. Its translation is CSSDRLLLSDTQYF.

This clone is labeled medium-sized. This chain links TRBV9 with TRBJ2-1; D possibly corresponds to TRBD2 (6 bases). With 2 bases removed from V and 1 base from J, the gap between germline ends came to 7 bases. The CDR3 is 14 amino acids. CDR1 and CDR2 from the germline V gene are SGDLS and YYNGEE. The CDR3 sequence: CASSVGGSYNEQFF. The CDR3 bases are TGTGCCAGCAGCGTGGGGGGATCCTACAATGAGCAGTTCTTC.

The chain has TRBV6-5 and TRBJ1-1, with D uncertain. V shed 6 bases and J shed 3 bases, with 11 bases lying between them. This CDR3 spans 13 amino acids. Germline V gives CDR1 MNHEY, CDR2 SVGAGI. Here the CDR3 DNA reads TGTGCCAGCAGGACTGGTCCATACACTGAAGCTTTCTTT. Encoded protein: CASRTGPYTEAFF.

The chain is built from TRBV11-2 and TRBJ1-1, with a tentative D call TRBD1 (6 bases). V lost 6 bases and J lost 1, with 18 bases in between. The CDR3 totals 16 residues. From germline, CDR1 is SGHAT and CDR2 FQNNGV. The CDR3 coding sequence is TGTGCCAGCAGTATAAGAGGGGGGGTTGGGAACACTGAAGCTTTCTTT. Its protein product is CASSIRGGVGNTEAFF.

For the CDR3, the DNA is TGCGCCAGCAGCCTTGGACAGGGTGGCACCGGGGAGCTGTTTTTT. Residues: CASSLGQGGTGELFF. This chain joins TRBV4-1 and TRBJ2-2, with TRBD1 matching over 8 bases. V gave up 4 bases and J gave up 4 bases; unmatched junction bases: 5. Per the germline V gene, CDR1 is MGHRA and CDR2 is YSYEKL. The length of the CDR3 is 15 residues.

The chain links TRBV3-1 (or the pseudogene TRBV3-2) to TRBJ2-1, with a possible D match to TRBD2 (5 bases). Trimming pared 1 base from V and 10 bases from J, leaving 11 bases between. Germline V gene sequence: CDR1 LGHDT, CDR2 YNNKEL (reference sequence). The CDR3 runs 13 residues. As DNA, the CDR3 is TGTGCCAGCAGCCAAGTGCTAGCTGTCGAGCAGTTCTTC. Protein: CASSQVLAVEQFF.